This T cell receptor beta chain was recorded in a study of T-cell reconstitution after alpha-beta-depleted transplantation in children. Regarding the study as a whole: Counts and diversity of T cells one year after transplant came mostly from newly produced T cells.

This clonotype was counted ten times or more. As yet, its antigen is unknown. Molecular barcoding with unique molecular identifiers was used for the TCRbeta library. TCRdb passed the PCR reads through MiXCR, listing each CDR3 protein once. The profile shows about 400,000 distinct CDR3 sequences, 16% of them singletons. Looked up from germline, CDR1 is ENHRY and CDR2 is SYGVKD. CDR3 size: 12 residues. Trimming cost V 4 bases and J 4 bases, with 5 bases left between them. The J gene is TRBJ2-1, the V gene TRBV10-3; D call uncertain. Sequences were derived from PBMCs, mostly from graft donor cells, sampled 360 days after TCRalphabeta/CD19-depleted stem cell transplant. The receptor comes from a boy younger than two who had a stem cell transplant for Wiskott-Aldrich syndrome, so the T cells may come from the graft donor. As DNA, the CDR3 is TGTGCCATCAGTGGCGGTTACAATGAGCAGTTCTTC. This codes for CAISGGYNEQFF.